Listed here is a single T cell receptor (beta chain). The sample is drawn from a study of control samples from healthy donors and cancer patients. Germline values: CDR1 LGHDT, CDR2 YNNKEL (reference sequence). The CDR3 is made up of 17 amino acids. V gave up 0 bases and J gave up 7 bases, with 21 bases separating them. The repertoire was sequenced with immunoSEQ multiplex PCR; TCRdb's copy has only in-frame clones and lacks some. The data hold about 160,000 clones, with approximately 90% observed a single time. The genes are TRBV3-1 (or the pseudogene TRBV3-2) and TRBJ1-2; no definite D call. The clonotype comes from a woman aged 30 to 39 in good health. Sequenced: blood. CDR3 amino acids: CASSQEVVFTAYGGYTF. The CDR3 DNA sequence: TGTGCCAGCAGCCAAGAAGTTGTCTTCACCGCCTATGGTGGCTACACCTTC.